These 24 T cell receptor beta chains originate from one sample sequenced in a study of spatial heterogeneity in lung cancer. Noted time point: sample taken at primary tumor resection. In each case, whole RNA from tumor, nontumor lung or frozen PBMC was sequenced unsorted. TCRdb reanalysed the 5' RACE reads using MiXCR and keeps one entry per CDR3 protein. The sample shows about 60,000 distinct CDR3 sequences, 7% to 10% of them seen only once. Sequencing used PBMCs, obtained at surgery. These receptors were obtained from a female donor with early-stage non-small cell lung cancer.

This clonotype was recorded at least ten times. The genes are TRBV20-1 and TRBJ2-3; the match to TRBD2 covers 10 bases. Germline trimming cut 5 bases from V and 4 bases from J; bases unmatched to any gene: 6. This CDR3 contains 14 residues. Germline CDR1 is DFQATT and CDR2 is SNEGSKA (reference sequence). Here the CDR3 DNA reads TGCAGTGCTTCGAGCGGGGGGGCCGCAGATACGCAGTATTTT. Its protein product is CSASSGGAADTQYF.

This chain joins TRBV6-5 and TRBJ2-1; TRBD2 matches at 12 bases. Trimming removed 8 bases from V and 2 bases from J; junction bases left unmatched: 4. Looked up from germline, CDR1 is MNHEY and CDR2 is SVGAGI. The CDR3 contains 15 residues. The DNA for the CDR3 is TGTGCCAGCGGGCTAGCGGGGGGGACCTACAATGAGCAGTTCTTC. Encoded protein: CASGLAGGTYNEQFF.

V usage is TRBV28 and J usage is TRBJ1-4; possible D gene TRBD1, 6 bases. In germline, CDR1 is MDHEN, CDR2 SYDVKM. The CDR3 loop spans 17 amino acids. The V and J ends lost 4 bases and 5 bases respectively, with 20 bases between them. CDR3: CASSYHPRQEGNEKLFF. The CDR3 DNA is TGTGCCAGCAGTTACCATCCCAGACAGGAAGGGAATGAAAAACTGTTTTTT.

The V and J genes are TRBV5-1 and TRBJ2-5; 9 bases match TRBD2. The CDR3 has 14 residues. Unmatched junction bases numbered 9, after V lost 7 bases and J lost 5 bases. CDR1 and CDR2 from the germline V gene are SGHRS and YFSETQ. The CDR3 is CASRSRTSEETQYF. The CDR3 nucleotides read TGCGCCAGCCGCTCCCGGACTAGCGAGGAGACCCAGTACTTC.

The CDR3 sequence: CASTPGTPNEKLFF. In DNA form, the CDR3 reads TGCGCCAGCACCCCGGGGACTCCGAATGAAAAACTGTTTTTT. The V and J genes are TRBV5-1 and TRBJ1-4, with D possibly TRBD1 on 5 matching bases. CDR1 is SGHRS and CDR2 is YFSETQ in the germline V gene. V was shortened by 6 bases and J by 5 bases, with 14 bases between the two germline ends. The CDR3 extends over 14 amino acids.

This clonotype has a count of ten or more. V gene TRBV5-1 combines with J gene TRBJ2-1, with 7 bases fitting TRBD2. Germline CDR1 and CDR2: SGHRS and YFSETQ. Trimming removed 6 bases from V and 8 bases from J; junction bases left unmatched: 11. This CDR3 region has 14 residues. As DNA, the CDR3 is TGCGCCAGCATCCGGGACTACCTTGGGGATGAGCAGTTCTTC. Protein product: CASIRDYLGDEQFF. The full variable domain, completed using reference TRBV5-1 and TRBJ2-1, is KAGVTQTPRYLIKTRGQQVTLSCSPISGHRSVSWYQQTPGQGLQFLFEYFSETQRNKGNFPGRFSGRQFSNSRSEMNVSTLELGDSALYLCASIRDYLGDEQFFGPGTRLTVL.

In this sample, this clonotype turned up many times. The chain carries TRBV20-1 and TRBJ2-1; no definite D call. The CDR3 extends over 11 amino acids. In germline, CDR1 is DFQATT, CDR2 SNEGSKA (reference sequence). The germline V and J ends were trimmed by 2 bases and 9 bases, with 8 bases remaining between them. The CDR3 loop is CSARTLIEQFF. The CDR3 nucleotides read TGCAGTGCTAGAACGCTAATTGAGCAGTTCTTC.

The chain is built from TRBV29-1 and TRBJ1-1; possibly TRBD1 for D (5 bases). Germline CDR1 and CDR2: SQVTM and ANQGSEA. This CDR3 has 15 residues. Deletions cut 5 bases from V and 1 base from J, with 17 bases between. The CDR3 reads CSVPPLETGNTEAFF. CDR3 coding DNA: TGCAGCGTTCCCCCCCTCGAAACAGGGAACACTGAAGCTTTCTTT.

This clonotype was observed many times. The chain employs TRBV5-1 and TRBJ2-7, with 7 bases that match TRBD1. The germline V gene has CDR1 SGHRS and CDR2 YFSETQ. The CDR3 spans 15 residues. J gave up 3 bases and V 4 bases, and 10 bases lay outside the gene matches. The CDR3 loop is CASSPRQGFSYEQYF. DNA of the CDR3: TGCGCCAGCAGCCCTCGACAGGGCTTCAGCTACGAGCAGTACTTC.

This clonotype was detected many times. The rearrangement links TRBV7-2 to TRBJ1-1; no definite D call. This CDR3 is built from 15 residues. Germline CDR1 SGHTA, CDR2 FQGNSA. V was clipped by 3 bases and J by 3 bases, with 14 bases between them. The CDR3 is CASSFAGGGYTEAFF. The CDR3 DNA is TGTGCCAGCAGCTTCGCGGGCGGCGGGTACACTGAAGCTTTCTTT. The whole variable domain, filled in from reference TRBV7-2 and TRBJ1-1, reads GAGVSQSPSNKVTEKGKDVELRCDPISGHTALYWYRQSLGQGLEFLIYFQGNSAPDKSGLPSDRFSAERTGGSVSTLTIQRTQQEDSAVYLCASSFAGGGYTEAFFGQGTRLTVV.

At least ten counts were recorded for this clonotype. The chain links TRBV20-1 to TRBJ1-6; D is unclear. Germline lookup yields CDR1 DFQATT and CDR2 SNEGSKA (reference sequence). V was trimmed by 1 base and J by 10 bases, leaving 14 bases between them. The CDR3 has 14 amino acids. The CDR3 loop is CSARVEGTRSPLHF. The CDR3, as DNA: TGCAGTGCTAGAGTCGAGGGAACGAGGTCACCCCTCCACTTT.

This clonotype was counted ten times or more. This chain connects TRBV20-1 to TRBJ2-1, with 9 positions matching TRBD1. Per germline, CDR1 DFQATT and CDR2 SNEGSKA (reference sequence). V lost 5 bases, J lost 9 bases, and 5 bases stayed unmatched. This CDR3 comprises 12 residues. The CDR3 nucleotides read TGCAGTGCTCGCCGACAGGGGGGTGAGCAGTTCTTC. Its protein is CSARRQGGEQFF.

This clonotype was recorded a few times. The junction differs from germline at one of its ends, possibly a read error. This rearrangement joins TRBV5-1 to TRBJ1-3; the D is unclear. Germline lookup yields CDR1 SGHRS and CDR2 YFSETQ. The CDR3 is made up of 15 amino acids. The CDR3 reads CTSSLGLKASNTIYF. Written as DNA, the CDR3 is TGCACCAGCAGCTTGGGGTTAAAGGCCAGCAACACCATATATTTT.

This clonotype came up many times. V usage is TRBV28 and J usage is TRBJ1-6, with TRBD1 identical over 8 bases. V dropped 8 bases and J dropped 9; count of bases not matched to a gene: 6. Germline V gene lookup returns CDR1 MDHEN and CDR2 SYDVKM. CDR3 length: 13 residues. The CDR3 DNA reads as TGTGCCAGCTCGACAGGGGACGGTTCACCCCTCCACTTT. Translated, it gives CASSTGDGSPLHF.

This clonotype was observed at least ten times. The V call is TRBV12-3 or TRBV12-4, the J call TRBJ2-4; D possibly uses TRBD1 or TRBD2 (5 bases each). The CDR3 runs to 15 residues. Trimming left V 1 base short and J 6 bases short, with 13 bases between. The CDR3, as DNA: TGTGCCAGCAGTTTAGGGGGGACGGTTTCAAACATTCAGTACTTC. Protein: CASSLGGTVSNIQYF.

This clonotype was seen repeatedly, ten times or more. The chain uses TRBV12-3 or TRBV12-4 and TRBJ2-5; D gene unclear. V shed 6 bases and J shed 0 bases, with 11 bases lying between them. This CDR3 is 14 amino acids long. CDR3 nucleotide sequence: TGTGCCAGCAGCCATAACAACGACCAAGAGACCCAGTACTTC. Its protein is CASSHNNDQETQYF.

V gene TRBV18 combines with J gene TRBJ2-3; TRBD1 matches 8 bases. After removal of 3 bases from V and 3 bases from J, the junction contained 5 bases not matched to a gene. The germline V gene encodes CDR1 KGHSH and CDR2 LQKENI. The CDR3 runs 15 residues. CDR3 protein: CASSPQGASTDTQYF. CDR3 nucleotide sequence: TGTGCCAGCTCACCCCAGGGGGCGTCGACAGATACGCAGTATTTT.

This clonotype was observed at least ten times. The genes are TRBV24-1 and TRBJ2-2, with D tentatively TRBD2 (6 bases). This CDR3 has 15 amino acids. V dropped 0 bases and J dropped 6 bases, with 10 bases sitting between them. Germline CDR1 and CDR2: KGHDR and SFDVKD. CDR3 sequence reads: CATSDLKRAAGELFF. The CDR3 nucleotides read TGTGCCACCAGTGATTTGAAGCGGGCGGCCGGGGAGCTGTTTTTT.

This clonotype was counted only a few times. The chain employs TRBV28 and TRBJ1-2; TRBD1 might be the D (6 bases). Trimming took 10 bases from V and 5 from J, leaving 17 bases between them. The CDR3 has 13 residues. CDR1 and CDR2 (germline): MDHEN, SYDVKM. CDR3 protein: CAIQDSPTYGYTF. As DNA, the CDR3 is TGTGCCATCCAGGACAGCCCAACATATGGCTACACCTTC.

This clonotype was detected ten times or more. CDR3: CASSSEYSPLHF. The CDR3 DNA is TGTGCCAGCAGCTCAGAGTATTCACCCCTCCACTTT. The chain is built from TRBV12-3 or TRBV12-4 and TRBJ1-6; D not certain. CDR3 length: 12 amino acids. Trimming pared 6 bases from V and 8 bases from J, leaving 8 bases between.

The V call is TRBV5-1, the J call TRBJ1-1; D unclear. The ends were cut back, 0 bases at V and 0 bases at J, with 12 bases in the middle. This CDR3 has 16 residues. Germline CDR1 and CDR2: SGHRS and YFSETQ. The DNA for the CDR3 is TGCGCCAGCAGCTTGGCCTCGTCTCCGGTGAACACTGAAGCTTTCTTT. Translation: CASSLASSPVNTEAFF.

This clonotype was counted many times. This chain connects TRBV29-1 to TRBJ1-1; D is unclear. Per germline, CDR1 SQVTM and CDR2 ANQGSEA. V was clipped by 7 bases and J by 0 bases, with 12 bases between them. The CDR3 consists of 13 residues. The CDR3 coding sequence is TGCAGCGCCCTCCGAGAACTGAACACTGAAGCTTTCTTT. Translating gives CSALRELNTEAFF.

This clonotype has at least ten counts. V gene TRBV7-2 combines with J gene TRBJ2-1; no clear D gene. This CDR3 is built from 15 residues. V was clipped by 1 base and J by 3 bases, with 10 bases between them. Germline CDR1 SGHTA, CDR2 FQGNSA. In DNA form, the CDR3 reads TGTGCCAGCAGCTTAGAAGGTCCGTTCTACAATGAGCAGTTCTTC. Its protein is CASSLEGPFYNEQFF.

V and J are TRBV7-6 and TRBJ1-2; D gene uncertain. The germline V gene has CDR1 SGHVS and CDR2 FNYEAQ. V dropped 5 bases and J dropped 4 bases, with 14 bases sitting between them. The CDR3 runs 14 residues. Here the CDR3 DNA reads TGTGCCAGCAGCCCTGCGGGAGGGATCTATGGCTACACCTTC. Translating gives CASSPAGGIYGYTF.